This T cell receptor (beta chain) originates from a study of shared clonotypes between healthy human individuals. The wider study: The study used three CD4 naive, three CD4 memory, two CD8 naive and one CD8 memory plate per donor. Points from the study as a whole: Shared clonotypes across all four donors exceeded non-shared ones in generation probability. Naive subsets tended to show greater estimated richness than memory subsets.

Every immunoSEQ plate was one replicate of a subset's evenly spread DNA. Assay: immunoSEQ multiplex PCR; the TCRdb copy retains only in-frame clones and omits some. The table shows about 1.5 million clones, with 95% to 97% occurring only once. The CDR3 has 16 amino acids. Trimming removed 4 bases from V and 3 bases from J; junction bases left unmatched: 5. CDR1 SGHRS and CDR2 YFSETQ come from the germline V gene. To note about this clone: Its antigen is unknown. The sample holds other DNA sequences that translate to the same CDR3.

V is TRBV5-1 and J is TRBJ2-3; TRBD2 aligns across 13 bases. Sequences were obtained from naive CD4+ T cells sorted from blood. Subset meaning: CD45RA+ positively selected. The origin of this receptor is a man younger than 40 in good health. This CDR3 reads CASSTGTSGTTDTQYF. The CDR3 nucleotides read TGCGCCAGCAGCACCGGGACTAGCGGGACTACAGATACGCAGTATTTT.